Listed below are T cell receptor beta chains from one sample, sequenced in a study of shared clonotypes between healthy human individuals. Using immunoSEQ multiplex PCR, the repertoire was profiled, and TCRdb retains in-frame clones only, with some absent. Altogether about 2.4 million clones are present, roughly 93% being singletons, with the ten largest covering 0.36%. The sequenced sample consisted of naive CD4+ T cells from PBMCs. These TCRs come from a man aged 18 to 30 in good health. Some clones in this sample may be carry-over from other donors' samples. Each CDR3 is given with its conserved first and last residue. A D gene is named only where the DNA matches it firmly. Not every row has a clone size; where given, it reads once, few, many or a size class.

V gene: TRBV19
clone size: NA
J gene: TRBJ1-4
D gene: NA
CDR3 protein: CASSIAEATNEKLFF
CDR3 DNA: TGTGCCAGTAGTATCGCGGAAGCAACTAATGAAAAACTGTTTTTT

V gene: TRBV7-9
clone size: NA
J gene: TRBJ2-3
D gene: NA
CDR3 protein: CASSLAPGIPRGHF
CDR3 DNA: TGTGCCAGCAGCTTAGCGCCCGGGATCCCCCGAGGGCATTTT

V gene: TRBV12-5
clone size: NA
J gene: TRBJ2-5
D gene: TRBD2
CDR3 protein: CASASSGSETQYF
CDR3 DNA: TGTGCTAGTGCATCTAGCGGTTCGGAGACCCAGTACTTC

V gene: TRBV30
clone size: NA
J gene: TRBJ2-7
D gene: NA
CDR3 protein: CAWSVRGLYEQYF
CDR3 DNA: TGTGCCTGGAGTGTACGTGGTCTTTACGAGCAGTACTTC

V gene: TRBV6-1
clone size: NA
J gene: TRBJ2-1
D gene: TRBD2
CDR3 protein: CASSGSLAGFYEQFF
CDR3 DNA: TGTGCCAGCAGTGGTTCGCTAGCGGGATTCTATGAGCAGTTCTTC

V gene: TRBV5-6
clone size: NA
J gene: TRBJ2-5
D gene: TRBD2
CDR3 protein: CASSLGLAGGHQETQYF
CDR3 DNA: TGTGCCAGCAGCTTGGGACTAGCGGGAGGCCACCAAGAGACCCAGTACTTC

V gene: TRBV21-1
clone size: NA
J gene: TRBJ1-2
D gene: NA
CDR3 protein: CATRRDRGLYGYTF
CDR3 DNA: TGTGCCACCCGCCGGGACAGGGGACTCTATGGCTACACCTTC

V gene: TRBV2
clone size: NA
J gene: TRBJ2-1
D gene: NA
CDR3 protein: CASSTDNNEQFF
CDR3 DNA: TGTGCCAGCAGTACAGACAACAATGAGCAGTTCTTC

V gene: TRBV7-9
clone size: NA
J gene: TRBJ1-1
D gene: TRBD1
CDR3 protein: CASSPVGQGEAFF
CDR3 DNA: TGTGCCAGCAGCCCTGTCGGACAGGGCGAGGCTTTCTTT

V gene: TRBV18
clone size: once
J gene: TRBJ1-4
D gene: TRBD1
CDR3 protein: CASSPRGTGGNNEKLFF
CDR3 DNA: TGTGCCAGCTCACCACGGGGGACAGGGGGCAATAATGAAAAACTGTTTTTT

V gene: TRBV18
clone size: once
J gene: TRBJ2-7
D gene: TRBD2
CDR3 protein: CASSPPSGGEQYF
CDR3 DNA: TGTGCCAGCTCACCACCGAGCGGGGGGGAGCAGTACTTC

V gene: TRBV28
clone size: few
J gene: TRBJ1-4
D gene: NA
CDR3 protein: CASSRGNEKLFF
CDR3 DNA: TGTGCCAGCAGCAGGGGAAATGAAAAACTGTTTTTT

V gene: TRBV4-3
clone size: once
J gene: TRBJ2-3
D gene: TRBD2
CDR3 protein: CASSQGPGLAGVSDTQYF
CDR3 DNA: TGCGCCAGCAGCCAAGGACCGGGACTAGCGGGAGTGTCAGATACGCAGTATTTT

V gene: TRBV5-1
clone size: NA
J gene: TRBJ1-3
D gene: NA
CDR3 protein: CVSSLQGPLSGNTIYF
CDR3 DNA: TGCGTCAGCAGCCTTCAGGGACCGCTCTCTGGAAACACCATATATTTT

V gene: TRBV7-9
clone size: NA
J gene: TRBJ2-1
D gene: TRBD2
CDR3 protein: CASSQVLAGGDEQFF
CDR3 DNA: TGTGCCAGCAGCCAGGTCTTAGCGGGAGGCGATGAGCAGTTCTTC

V gene: TRBV6-5
clone size: NA
J gene: TRBJ2-7
D gene: TRBD2
CDR3 protein: CASSRSGTSGTEQYF
CDR3 DNA: TGTGCCAGCAGTCGGTCCGGGACTAGCGGGACCGAGCAGTACTTC

V gene: TRBV5-1
clone size: NA
J gene: TRBJ1-1
D gene: NA
CDR3 protein: CASSLEGTMNTEAFF
CDR3 DNA: TGCGCCAGCAGCTTGGAAGGGACGATGAACACTGAAGCTTTCTTT

V gene: TRBV27
clone size: NA
J gene: TRBJ2-1
D gene: TRBD2
CDR3 protein: CASSLFVREVSYNEQFF
CDR3 DNA: TGTGCCAGCAGTTTATTTGTGCGGGAGGTTTCCTACAATGAGCAGTTCTTC

V gene: TRBV5-4
clone size: NA
J gene: TRBJ2-7
D gene: NA
CDR3 protein: CASSLLLGSFGTEVF
CDR3 DNA: TGTGCCAGCAGCTTGTTATTAGGTAGCTTTGGGACCGAAGTCTTC

V gene: TRBV19
clone size: NA
J gene: TRBJ2-7
D gene: NA
CDR3 protein: CASSMFRGAIPPGEQYF
CDR3 DNA: TGTGCCAGTAGTATGTTCCGAGGGGCGATCCCTCCGGGCGAGCAGTACTTC

V gene: TRBV11-2
clone size: NA
J gene: TRBJ2-5
D gene: NA
CDR3 protein: CASSFAPQETQYF
CDR3 DNA: TGTGCCAGCAGCTTTGCCCCTCAAGAGACCCAGTACTTC

V gene: TRBV30
clone size: NA
J gene: TRBJ1-2
D gene: NA
CDR3 protein: CAWILVQPNYGYTF
CDR3 DNA: TGTGCCTGGATTTTGGTGCAGCCTAACTATGGCTACACCTTC

V gene: TRBV5-4
clone size: NA
J gene: TRBJ2-5
D gene: NA
CDR3 protein: CASSFVSETQYF
CDR3 DNA: TGTGCCAGCAGCTTTGTTTCAGAGACCCAGTACTTC

V gene: TRBV7-3
clone size: NA
J gene: TRBJ2-3
D gene: NA
CDR3 protein: CASSLMVARGTDTQYF
CDR3 DNA: TGTGCCAGCAGCTTAATGGTAGCGCGAGGCACAGATACGCAGTATTTT

V gene: TRBV28
clone size: NA
J gene: TRBJ2-7
D gene: NA
CDR3 protein: CASSLFPGRYEQYF
CDR3 DNA: TGTGCCAGCAGTTTATTCCCGGGAAGATACGAGCAGTACTTC

V gene: TRBV7-9
clone size: NA
J gene: TRBJ2-7
D gene: TRBD1
CDR3 protein: CASSLLGQVDRQYF
CDR3 DNA: TGTGCCAGCAGCTTACTAGGACAGGTCGATCGGCAGTACTTC

V gene: TRBV5-5
clone size: once
J gene: TRBJ1-1
D gene: NA
CDR3 protein: CASSVGPRDEAFF
CDR3 DNA: TGTGCCAGCAGCGTAGGGCCCAGAGATGAAGCTTTCTTT

V gene: TRBV28
clone size: few
J gene: TRBJ1-4
D gene: NA
CDR3 protein: CASSPRPGSLFF
CDR3 DNA: TGTGCCAGCAGCCCGCGTCCGGGAAGTCTGTTTTTT

V gene: TRBV20-1
clone size: NA
J gene: TRBJ2-5
D gene: NA
CDR3 protein: CSARSRLTQYF
CDR3 DNA: TGCAGTGCTAGATCCAGGCTCACCCAGTACTTC

V gene: TRBV7-3
clone size: NA
J gene: TRBJ1-2
D gene: NA
CDR3 protein: CASSLGVRTGTHYTF
CDR3 DNA: TGTGCCAGCAGCTTAGGGGTTCGTACGGGAACCCATTACACCTTC

V gene: TRBV6-5
clone size: NA
J gene: TRBJ1-5
D gene: NA
CDR3 protein: CASNVNQPQHF
CDR3 DNA: TGTGCCAGCAATGTAAATCAGCCCCAGCATTTT

V gene: TRBV15
clone size: NA
J gene: TRBJ2-7
D gene: TRBD1
CDR3 protein: CATSGRDRGTYEQYF
CDR3 DNA: TGTGCCACCAGCGGCCGGGACAGGGGGACCTACGAGCAGTACTTC

V gene: TRBV5-6
clone size: NA
J gene: TRBJ1-4
D gene: NA
CDR3 protein: CASSRRMSKATNEKLFF
CDR3 DNA: TGTGCCAGCAGCCGACGGATGAGTAAAGCAACTAATGAAAAACTGTTTTTT